One sample yielded the 15 T cell receptor beta chains listed below, sequenced in a study of Tregs in tolerant kidney transplant recipients (dated by TCRdb to the late 2010s). The library came from the immunoSEQ multiplex PCR assay. As stored in TCRdb, this immuneACCESS dataset retains in-frame rearrangements with V and J assigned. A fraction of the clones does not appear; measured against another copy, unresolved V genes explain less than half of the discrepancy, and the remainder lacks a known reason. Recorded for this sample are about 69,000 clones; approximately 91% of them occurred a single time. Together, the top ten hold approximately 0.36% of the sample. Taken with the paper, the label for time point translates to: blood sample drawn before combined kidney and bone marrow transplant. Source: CD4+ T cells from blood, taken before the transplant. The receptors come from a human donor who received a combined kidney and bone marrow transplant.

V usage is TRBV19 and J usage is TRBJ2-5, with 12 positions matching TRBD2. The CDR3 length is 16 residues. The V and J ends lost 2 bases and 1 base, in that order; junction bases with no gene match: 2. Germline lookup yields CDR1 LNHDA and CDR2 SQIVND (reference sequence). CDR3 residues: CASSITTSGSQETQYF. In DNA form, the CDR3 reads TGTGCCAGTAGTATAACGACTAGCGGGAGCCAAGAGACCCAGTACTTC. Filled out from reference TRBV19 and TRBJ2-5, the complete variable domain reads DGGITQSPKYLFRKEGQNVTLSCEQNLNHDAMYWYRQDPGQGLRLIYYSQIVNDFQKGDIAEGYSVSREKKESFPLTVTSAQKNPTAFYLCASSITTSGSQETQYFGPGTRLLVL.

The J gene is TRBJ2-1, the V gene TRBV6-5; 7 positions match TRBD2. The CDR3 spans 14 residues. CDR1 MNHEY and CDR2 SVGAGI come from the germline V gene. J gave up 8 bases and V 5 bases, and 9 bases lay outside the gene matches. The CDR3: CASSHPRAGDEQFF. CDR3 in DNA: TGTGCCAGCAGTCACCCCCGGGCGGGGGATGAGCAGTTCTTC.

V is TRBV19 and J is TRBJ2-7; D may be TRBD2 (5 bases). Germline V gene sequence: CDR1 LNHDA, CDR2 SQIVND (reference sequence). The CDR3 extends over 13 amino acids. V was clipped by 6 bases and J by 5 bases, with 14 bases between them. The CDR3 sequence is CASSPLASNEQYF. In nucleotides, the CDR3 is TGTGCCAGTAGCCCATTAGCGAGCAACGAGCAGTACTTC.

The genes are TRBV2 and TRBJ2-2, with 11 bases lining up with TRBD2. This CDR3 has 14 amino acids. The junction had 0 bases not matched to a gene; V was cut back by 6 bases and J by 3 bases. Germline V gene lookup returns CDR1 SNHLY and CDR2 FYNNEI. The CDR3 loop reads CASRLAGDTGELFF. The DNA for the CDR3 is TGTGCCAGCAGACTAGCGGGAGACACCGGGGAGCTGTTTTTT.

The rearrangement joins TRBV28 to TRBJ2-3; TRBD1 might be the D (6 bases). The CDR3 extends over 15 amino acids. Germline-derived CDR1 and CDR2 are MDHEN and SYDVKM. Between the trimmed V and J ends, which lost 2 bases and 4 bases, there was a span of 13 bases. As DNA, the CDR3 is TGTGCCAGCAGTTTAGAACAGGGAATCTCAGATACGCAGTATTTT. As protein: CASSLEQGISDTQYF. Together with reference TRBV28 and TRBJ2-3, the CDR3 gives the full variable domain: DVKVTQSSRYLVKRTGEKVFLECVQDMDHENMFWYRQDPGLGLRLIYFSYDVKMKEKGDIPEGYSVSREKKERFSLILESASTNQTSMYLCASSLEQGISDTQYFGPGTRLTVL.

The V and J genes are TRBV29-1 and TRBJ1-1; D is perhaps TRBD1 (5 bases). The germline CDR1 and CDR2 sequences are SQVTM and ANQGSEA. Trimming pared 3 bases from V and 7 bases from J, leaving 12 bases between. This CDR3 region has 12 residues. CDR3: CSVDRSRDEAFF. The CDR3 coding sequence is TGCAGCGTTGATCGATCCAGGGATGAAGCTTTCTTT.

This chain links TRBV27 with TRBJ2-3; TRBD1 matches 9 bases. J lost 4 bases, V lost 5 bases, and 10 bases had no gene match. The CDR3 has 16 residues. Germline V gene lookup returns CDR1 MNHEY and CDR2 SMNVEV (reference sequence). The CDR3 is CASSPHRGQGADTQYF. CDR3 DNA sequence: TGTGCCAGCAGTCCCCACAGGGGGCAAGGGGCAGATACGCAGTATTTT.

The V and J genes are TRBV28 and TRBJ2-7; 8 nucleotides agree with TRBD1. The J segment lost 5 bases and the V segment lost 7 bases, leaving 10 bases of the junction unmatched. Per the germline V gene, CDR1 is MDHEN and CDR2 is SYDVKM. This CDR3 is built from 14 residues. In DNA form, the CDR3 reads TGTGCCAGCAATTTCCGGGACAGGCTGCACGAGCAGTACTTC. Amino acids: CASNFRDRLHEQYF.

This chain joins TRBV28 and TRBJ2-3; 9 bases are a match to TRBD1. The V and J ends lost 4 bases and 1 base, in that order; junction bases with no gene match: 9. This CDR3 comprises 17 residues. Germline values: CDR1 MDHEN, CDR2 SYDVKM. CDR3 coding DNA: TGTGCCAGCAGTTATGACAGGGGGTTAATTGGCACAGATACGCAGTATTTT. This sequence encodes CASSYDRGLIGTDTQYF.

V is TRBV27 and J is TRBJ2-3, with D maybe TRBD1 (6 bases). From germline, CDR1 is MNHEY and CDR2 SMNVEV (reference sequence). The CDR3 spans 14 residues. Trimming pared 5 bases from V and 2 bases from J, leaving 11 bases between. The CDR3 spells CASSLWTDTDTQYF. The CDR3 region has the DNA TGTGCCAGCAGTCTTTGGACAGACACAGATACGCAGTATTTT.

On this clone: At one boundary the junction diverges from the germline segment, which might be a read error. The chain couples TRBV29-1 to TRBJ2-5, with D perhaps matching TRBD1 (6 bases). Germline CDR1 reads SQVTM; CDR2 reads ANQGSEA. This CDR3 region has 12 residues. The CDR3 loop reads CSVDPPGESQYF. The CDR3 bases are TGCAGCGTTGATCCTCCAGGGGAGAGCCAGTACTTC.

V is TRBV10-1 and J is TRBJ2-7; TRBD1 matches 8 bases. Germline V gene sequence: CDR1 WNHNN, CDR2 SYGVQD (reference sequence). This CDR3 region has 19 residues. The junction had 21 bases not matched to a gene; V was cut back by 6 bases and J by 2 bases. CDR3 sequence: CASRALPDRETPQTYEQYF. The CDR3 region has the DNA TGCGCCAGCAGGGCCCTTCCGGACAGGGAGACTCCGCAAACCTACGAGCAGTACTTC.

In DNA, the CDR3 is TGCGCCAGCAGCCAAGACGGGTATGGCTACACCTTC. This codes for CASSQDGYGYTF. V gene TRBV4-3 combines with J gene TRBJ1-2; D unclear. The germline gives CDR1 LGHNA, CDR2 YSLEER. V dropped 0 bases and J dropped 5 bases, with 4 bases sitting between them. The CDR3 consists of 12 residues.

The chain combines TRBV7-2 with TRBJ1-4; 10 nucleotides align to TRBD1. This CDR3 is 17 amino acids long. The germline gives CDR1 SGHTA, CDR2 FQGNSA. Trimming took 3 bases from V and 0 from J; bases not matched to a gene: 4. The CDR3: CASSLGQGTSTNEKLFF. CDR3 DNA sequence: TGTGCCAGCAGCTTGGGACAGGGGACATCAACTAATGAAAAACTGTTTTTT.

This clone was detected once. The rearrangement joins TRBV7-2 to TRBJ2-3, with a weak D call TRBD2 (6 bases). V was trimmed by 0 bases and J by 1 base, leaving 11 bases between them. Germline V gives CDR1 SGHTA, CDR2 FQGNSA. This CDR3 region has 16 residues. This CDR3 reads CASSLARGIGTDTQYF. In DNA form, the CDR3 reads TGTGCCAGCAGCTTAGCGCGGGGTATTGGCACAGATACGCAGTATTTT.